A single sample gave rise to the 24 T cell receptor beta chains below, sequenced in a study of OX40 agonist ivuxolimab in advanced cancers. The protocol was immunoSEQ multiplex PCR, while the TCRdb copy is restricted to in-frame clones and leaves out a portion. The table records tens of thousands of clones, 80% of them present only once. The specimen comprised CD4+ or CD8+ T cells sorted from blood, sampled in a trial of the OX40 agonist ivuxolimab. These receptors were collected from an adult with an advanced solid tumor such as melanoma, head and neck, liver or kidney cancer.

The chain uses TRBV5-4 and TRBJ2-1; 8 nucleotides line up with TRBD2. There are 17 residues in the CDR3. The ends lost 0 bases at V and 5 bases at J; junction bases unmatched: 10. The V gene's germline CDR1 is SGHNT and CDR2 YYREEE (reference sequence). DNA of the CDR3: TGTGCCAGCAGCTTGGGAGGGGCGGGGGGCACACACAATGAGCAGTTCTTC. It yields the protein CASSLGGAGGTHNEQFF.

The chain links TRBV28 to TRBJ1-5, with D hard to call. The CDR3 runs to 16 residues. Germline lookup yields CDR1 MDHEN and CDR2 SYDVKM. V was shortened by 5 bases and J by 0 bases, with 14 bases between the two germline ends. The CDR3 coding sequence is TGTGCCAGCAGTCCGATTGGCGGGAATAGCAATCAGCCCCAGCATTTT. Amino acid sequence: CASSPIGGNSNQPQHF. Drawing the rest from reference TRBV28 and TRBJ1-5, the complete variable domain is DVKVTQSSRYLVKRTGEKVFLECVQDMDHENMFWYRQDPGLGLRLIYFSYDVKMKEKGDIPEGYSVSREKKERFSLILESASTNQTSMYLCASSPIGGNSNQPQHFGDGTRLSIL.

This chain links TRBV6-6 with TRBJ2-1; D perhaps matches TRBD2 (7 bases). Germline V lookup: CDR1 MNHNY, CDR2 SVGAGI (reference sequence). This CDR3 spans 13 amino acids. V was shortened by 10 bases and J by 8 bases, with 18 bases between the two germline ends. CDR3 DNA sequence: TGTGCCACCTTGAGGGGGGGTGGATATGAGCAGTTCTTC. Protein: CATLRGGGYEQFF.

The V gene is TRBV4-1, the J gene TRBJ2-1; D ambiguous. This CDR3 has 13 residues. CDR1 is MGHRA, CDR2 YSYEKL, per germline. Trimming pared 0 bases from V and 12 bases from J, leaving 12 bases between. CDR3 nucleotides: TGCGCCAGCAGCCAAGAGTTGAGGTTAGGGCAGTTCTTC. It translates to CASSQELRLGQFF.

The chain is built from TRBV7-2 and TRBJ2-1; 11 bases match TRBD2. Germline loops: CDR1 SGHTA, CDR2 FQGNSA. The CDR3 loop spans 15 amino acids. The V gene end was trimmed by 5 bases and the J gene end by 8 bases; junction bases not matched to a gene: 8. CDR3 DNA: TGTGCCAGCAGCCTCCTTAGCGGGAGGGCCGATGAGCAGTTCTTC. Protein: CASSLLSGRADEQFF.

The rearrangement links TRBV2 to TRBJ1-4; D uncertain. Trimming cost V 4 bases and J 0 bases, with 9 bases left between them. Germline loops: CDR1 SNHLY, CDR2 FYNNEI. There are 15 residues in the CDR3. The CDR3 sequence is CASSVSSATNEKLFF. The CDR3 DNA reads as TGTGCCAGCAGTGTATCGAGTGCAACTAATGAAAAACTGTTTTTT.

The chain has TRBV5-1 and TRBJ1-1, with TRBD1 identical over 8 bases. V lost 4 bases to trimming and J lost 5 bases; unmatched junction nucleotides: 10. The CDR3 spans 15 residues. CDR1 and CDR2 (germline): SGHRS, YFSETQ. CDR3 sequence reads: CASSLRTGPETEAFF. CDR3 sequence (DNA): TGCGCCAGCAGCCTTAGGACAGGGCCCGAAACTGAAGCTTTCTTT.

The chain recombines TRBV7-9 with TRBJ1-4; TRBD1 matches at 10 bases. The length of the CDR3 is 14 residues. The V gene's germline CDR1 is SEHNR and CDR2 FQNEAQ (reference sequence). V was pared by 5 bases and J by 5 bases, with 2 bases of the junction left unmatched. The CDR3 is CASSPGQGNEKLFF. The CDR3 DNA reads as TGTGCCAGCAGCCCGGGACAGGGGAATGAAAAACTGTTTTTT.

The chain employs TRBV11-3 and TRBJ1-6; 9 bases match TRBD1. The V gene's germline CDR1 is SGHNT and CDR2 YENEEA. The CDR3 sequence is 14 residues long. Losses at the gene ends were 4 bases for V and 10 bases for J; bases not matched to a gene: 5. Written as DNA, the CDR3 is TGTGCCAGCAGCTCGGGACAGGGAACCTCACCCCTCCACTTT. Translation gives CASSSGQGTSPLHF.

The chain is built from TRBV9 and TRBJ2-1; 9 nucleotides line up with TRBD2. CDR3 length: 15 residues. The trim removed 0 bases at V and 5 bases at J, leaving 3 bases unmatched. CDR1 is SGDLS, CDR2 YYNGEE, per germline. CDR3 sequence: CASSVGGGANNEQFF. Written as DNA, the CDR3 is TGTGCCAGCAGCGTAGGCGGGGGGGCTAACAATGAGCAGTTCTTC.

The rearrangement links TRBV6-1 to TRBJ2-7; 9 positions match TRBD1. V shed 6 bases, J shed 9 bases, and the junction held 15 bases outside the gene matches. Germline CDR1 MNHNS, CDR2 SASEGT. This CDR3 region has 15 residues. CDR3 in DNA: TGTGCCAGCAGGGACTCCGGGACAGGGAGTGTTGGGCAGTACGTC. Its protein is CASRDSGTGSVGQYV.

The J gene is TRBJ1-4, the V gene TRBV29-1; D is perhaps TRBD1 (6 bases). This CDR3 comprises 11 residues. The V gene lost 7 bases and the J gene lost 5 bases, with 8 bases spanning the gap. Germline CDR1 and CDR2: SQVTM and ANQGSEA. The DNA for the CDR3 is TGCAGCGCCGACAGGAATGAAAAACTGTTTTTT. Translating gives CSADRNEKLFF.

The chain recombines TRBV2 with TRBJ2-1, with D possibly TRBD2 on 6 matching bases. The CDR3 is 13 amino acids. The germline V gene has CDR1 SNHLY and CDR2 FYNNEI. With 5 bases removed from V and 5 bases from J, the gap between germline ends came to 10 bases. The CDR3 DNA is TGTGCCAGCAGTCCTCCGGGGGACAATGAGCAGTTCTTC. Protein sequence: CASSPPGDNEQFF.

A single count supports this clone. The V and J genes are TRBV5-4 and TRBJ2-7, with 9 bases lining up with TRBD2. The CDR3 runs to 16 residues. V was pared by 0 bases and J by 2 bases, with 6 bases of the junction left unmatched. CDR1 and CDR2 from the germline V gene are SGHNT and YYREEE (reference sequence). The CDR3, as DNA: TGTGCCAGCAGCTTGGCCGCGCTAGCGGGACCCTACGAGCAGTACTTC. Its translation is CASSLAALAGPYEQYF. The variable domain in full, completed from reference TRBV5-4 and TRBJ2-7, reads ETGVTQSPTHLIKTRGQQVTLRCSSQSGHNTVSWYQQALGQGPQFIFQYYREEENGRGNFPPRFSGLQFPNYSSELNVNALELDDSALYLCASSLAALAGPYEQYFGPGTRLTVT.

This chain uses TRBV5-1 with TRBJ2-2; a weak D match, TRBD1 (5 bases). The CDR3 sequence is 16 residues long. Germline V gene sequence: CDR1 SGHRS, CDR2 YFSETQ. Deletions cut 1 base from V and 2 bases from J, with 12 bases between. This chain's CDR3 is CASSLIGQGNTGELFF. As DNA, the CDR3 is TGCGCCAGCAGCTTGATTGGGCAGGGCAACACCGGGGAGCTGTTTTTT.

The chain's CDR3 is CASSTLQGSEQYF. The CDR3 DNA sequence: TGTGCCAGTAGTACGCTGCAGGGAAGCGAGCAGTACTTC. V and J are TRBV19 and TRBJ2-7; D perhaps matches TRBD1 (5 bases). Germline lookup yields CDR1 LNHDA and CDR2 SQIVND (reference sequence). With 4 bases removed from V and 6 bases from J, the gap between germline ends came to 13 bases. CDR3 length: 13 residues.

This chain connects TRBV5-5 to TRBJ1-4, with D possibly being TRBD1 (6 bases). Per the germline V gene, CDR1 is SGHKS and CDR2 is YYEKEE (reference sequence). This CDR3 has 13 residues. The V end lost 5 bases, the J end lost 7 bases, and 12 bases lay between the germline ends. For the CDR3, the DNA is TGTGCCAGCAGTCGAGGGGGAGTTGAAAAACTGTTTTTT. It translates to CASSRGGVEKLFF. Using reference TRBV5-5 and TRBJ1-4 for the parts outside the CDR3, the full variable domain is DAGVTQSPTHLIKTRGQQVTLRCSPISGHKSVSWYQQVLGQGPQFIFQYYEKEERGRGNFPDRFSARQFPNYSSELNVNALLLGDSALYLCASSRGGVEKLFFGSGTQLSVL.

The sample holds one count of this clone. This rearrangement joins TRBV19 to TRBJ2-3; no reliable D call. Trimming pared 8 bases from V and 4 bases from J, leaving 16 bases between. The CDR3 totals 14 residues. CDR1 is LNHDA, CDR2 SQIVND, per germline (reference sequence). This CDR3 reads CASSPGTGADTQYF. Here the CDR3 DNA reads TGTGCCAGTTCCCCGGGTACTGGGGCAGATACGCAGTATTTT. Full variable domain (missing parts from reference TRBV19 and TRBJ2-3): DGGITQSPKYLFRKEGQNVTLSCEQNLNHDAMYWYRQDPGQGLRLIYYSQIVNDFQKGDIAEGYSVSREKKESFPLTVTSAQKNPTAFYLCASSPGTGADTQYFGPGTRLTVL.

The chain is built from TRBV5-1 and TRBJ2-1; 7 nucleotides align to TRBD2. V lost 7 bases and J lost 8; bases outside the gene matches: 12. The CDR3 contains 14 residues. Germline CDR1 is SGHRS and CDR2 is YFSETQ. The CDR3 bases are TGCGCCAGCTCTTGGCGGGAGACCCGGGATGAGCAGTTCTTC. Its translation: CASSWRETRDEQFF.

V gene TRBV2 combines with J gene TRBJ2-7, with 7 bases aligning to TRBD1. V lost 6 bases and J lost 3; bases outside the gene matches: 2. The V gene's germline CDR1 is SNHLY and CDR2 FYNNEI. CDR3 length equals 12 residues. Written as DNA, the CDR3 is TGTGCCAGCAGGGGGGACAGCTACGAGCAGTACGTC. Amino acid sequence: CASRGDSYEQYV.

DNA of the CDR3: TGCGCCAGCAGCACGAGCCCTCTAAGACAAGGACAGGACTCCTACAATGAGCAGTTCTTC. Translating gives CASSTSPLRQGQDSYNEQFF. The chain combines TRBV4-1 with TRBJ2-1; TRBD1 matches at 7 bases. V shed 5 bases and J 0 bases; nucleotides not matched to a gene: 19. CDR3 length: 20 residues. Germline loops: CDR1 MGHRA, CDR2 YSYEKL.

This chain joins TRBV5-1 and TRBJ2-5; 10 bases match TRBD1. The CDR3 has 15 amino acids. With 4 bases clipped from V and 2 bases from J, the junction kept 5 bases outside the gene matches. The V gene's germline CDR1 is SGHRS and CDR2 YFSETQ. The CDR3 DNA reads TGCGCCAGCAGCCCCGGGACAGGGGTACAAGAGACCCAGTACTTC. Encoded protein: CASSPGTGVQETQYF.

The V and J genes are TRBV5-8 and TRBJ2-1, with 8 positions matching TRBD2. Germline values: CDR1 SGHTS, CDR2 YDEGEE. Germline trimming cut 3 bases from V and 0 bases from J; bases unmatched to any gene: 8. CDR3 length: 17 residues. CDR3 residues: CASSSGLASVSYNEQFF. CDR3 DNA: TGTGCCAGCAGCTCCGGACTAGCTAGTGTCTCCTACAATGAGCAGTTCTTC.

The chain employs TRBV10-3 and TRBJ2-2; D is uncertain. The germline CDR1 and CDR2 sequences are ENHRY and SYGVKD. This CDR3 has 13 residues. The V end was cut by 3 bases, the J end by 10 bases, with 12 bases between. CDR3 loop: CAISDRRPEELFF. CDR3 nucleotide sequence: TGTGCCATCAGTGATCGGAGACCCGAGGAGCTGTTTTTT.